Following are 2 T cell receptor beta chains from one sample sequenced in a study of T cells after yellow fever vaccination. TCRdb used MiXCR to reprocess the 5' RACE reads, holding one entry per CDR3 protein. The sample consists of 25,000 to 30,000 distinct CDR3 sequences, approximately 4.2% of them appearing once. The specimen comprised PBMCs, either bulk or a sorted T-cell subset (CD4+, CD8+, memory, or dextramer-sorted; not recorded which), sampled on the day of the yellow fever booster vaccination. The receptors were gathered from a man aged 18-30 years who received the YFV17D yellow fever vaccine.

This clonotype has a handful of counts. The genes are TRBV28 and TRBJ2-1; 10 bases are shared with TRBD2. The CDR3 runs to 16 residues. In germline, CDR1 is MDHEN, CDR2 SYDVKM. V shed 7 bases, J shed 8 bases, and the junction held 14 bases outside the gene matches. This CDR3 reads CASIGQALAGIHEQFF. CDR3 sequence (DNA): TGTGCCAGCATCGGACAGGCACTAGCGGGGATCCATGAGCAGTTCTTC.

This clonotype was recorded many times. The J gene is TRBJ2-2, the V gene TRBV12-3 or TRBV12-4; unclear D gene. This CDR3 region has 16 residues. V was pared by 3 bases and J by 1 base, with 12 bases between. The CDR3 DNA reads TGTGCCAGCAGTTTTCAGAGGCTAATGAACACCGGGGAGCTGTTTTTT. It encodes CASSFQRLMNTGELFF.